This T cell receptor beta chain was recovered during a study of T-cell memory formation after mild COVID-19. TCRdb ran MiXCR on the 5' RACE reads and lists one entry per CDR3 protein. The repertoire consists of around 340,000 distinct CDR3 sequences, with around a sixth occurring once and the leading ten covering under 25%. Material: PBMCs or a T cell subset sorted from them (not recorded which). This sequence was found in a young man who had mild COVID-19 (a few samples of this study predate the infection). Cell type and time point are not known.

The CDR3 spells CASSLDREIGKLFF. CDR3 nucleotides: TGTGCCAGCAGCTTAGACAGGGAAATCGGAAAACTGTTTTTT. The chain links TRBV7-2 to TRBJ1-4; D is possibly TRBD1 (6 bases). V was shortened by 1 base and J by 10 bases, with 13 bases between the two germline ends. The CDR3 sequence is 14 residues long. The V gene's germline CDR1 is SGHTA and CDR2 FQGNSA.